A selection of T cell receptor beta chains follows, all from one sample in a study of blood T cells in healthy people across ages. TCRdb processed the 5' RACE reads anew with MiXCR; each CDR3 protein has one entry. The sample holds 1.5 million to 2 million distinct CDR3 sequences; 30% to 40% are singletons and the top ten take about 21%. The sample was blood. The receptor set was obtained from a human donor in good health. Each CDR3 is given with its conserved first and last residue. Fields, in order: D gene, clone size, J gene, V gene, CDR3 DNA, CDR3 protein. D genes are given only for firm matches. Only some rows state a clone size, as once, few, many or a class for expanded clones.

TRBD1 many TRBJ1-1 TRBV12-3/TRBV12-4 TGTGCCAGCAGCTTAACAGGGGACACTGAAGCTTTCTTT CASSLTGDTEAFF
TRBD1 NA TRBJ1-2 TRBV10-3 TGTGCCATCACCCGCGACCCCCGGGACAGCTATGGCTACACCTTC CAITRDPRDSYGYTF
TRBD1 NA TRBJ1-1 TRBV6-5 TGTGCCACTCTACCGACAGGGAGGGTGAAGAGGGCTTTCTTT CATLPTGRVKRAFF
NA NA TRBJ1-1 TRBV4-2 TGTGCCAGCAGCCAAGATTCAAACAGCATGAACACTGAAGCTTTCTTT CASSQDSNSMNTEAFF
NA NA TRBJ1-1 TRBV7-2 TGTGCCAGCAGCTCCTATCGACAGCAAGCTTTCTTT CASSSYRQQAFF
NA NA TRBJ1-3 TRBV6-5 TGTGCCAGCAGTTACTCCGTCCTCTCTGGAAACACCATATATTTT CASSYSVLSGNTIYF
NA NA TRBJ2-1 TRBV7-9 TGTGCCAGCAGCTTAGTTAGGGGGGGTCCGCAGTTCTTC CASSLVRGGPQFF
NA NA TRBJ2-7 TRBV29-1 TGCAGCGTTGAAGAAGGAGGGGGCGACGAGCAGTACTTC CSVEEGGGDEQYF
NA once TRBJ1-4 TRBV6-2/TRBV6-3 TGTGCCAGCAAGCGGGACGAAGCAACTAATGAAAAACTGTTTTTT CASKRDEATNEKLFF
TRBD2 NA TRBJ2-1 TRBV19 TGTGCCAGTAGTATCCCCTCCTGGAAGCGGGGGGCCGATGAGCAGTTCTTC CASSIPSWKRGADEQFF
TRBD2 NA TRBJ2-3 TRBV2 TGTGCCAGCAGTGTCCAGCGGGGGACAGATACGCAGTATTTT CASSVQRGTDTQYF
TRBD1 NA TRBJ1-2 TRBV12-3/TRBV12-4 TGTGCCAGCAGTTTAATCGGGACAGGGTCCTATGGCTACACCTTC CASSLIGTGSYGYTF
NA NA TRBJ2-7 TRBV12-3/TRBV12-4 TGTGCCAGCAGTCACATCCGGGACTCCCCCTACGAGCAGTACTTC CASSHIRDSPYEQYF
NA few TRBJ1-1 TRBV12-3/TRBV12-4 TGTGCCAGCAGTTTACTTTGGGCGGACACTGAAGCTTTCTTT CASSLLWADTEAFF
NA NA TRBJ1-4 TRBV25-1 TGTGCCAGCAGTGAGTCGGGAGGGGCTGATGAAAAACTGTTTTTT CASSESGGADEKLFF
NA few TRBJ2-4 TRBV20-1 TGCAGTGCTATCAGACAGCCGAGGACCAAAAACATTCAGTACTTC CSAIRQPRTKNIQYF
TRBD2 NA TRBJ2-7 TRBV28 TGTGCCAGCAGCCTCGCGGGGGGGGTTCTCTACGAGCAGTACTTC CASSLAGGVLYEQYF
TRBD1 NA TRBJ1-2 TRBV29-1 TGCAGCGTAGACTCCGGGACAGGGTTGAACCATGGCTACACCTTC CSVDSGTGLNHGYTF
TRBD1 NA TRBJ1-5 TRBV20-1 TGCAGTGCTTATAACAGGGGCGGGCCCCAGCATTTT CSAYNRGGPQHF
TRBD1 NA TRBJ2-5 TRBV12-3/TRBV12-4 TGTGCCAGTCAACGGGACAGGACCTTCCAAGAGACCCAGTACTTC CASQRDRTFQETQYF
NA few TRBJ2-4 TRBV7-6 TGTGCCAGCAGCTCCCAGGACAGTGCCCACATTCAGTACTTC CASSSQDSAHIQYF
NA few TRBJ2-7 TRBV14 TGTGCCAGCAGCCAAGAGTTGGGCCGCTACGAGCAGTACTTC CASSQELGRYEQYF
TRBD2 NA TRBJ2-1 TRBV5-1 TGCGCCAGCAGCTGGGTTTCGGGACTAGGAAATGAGCAGTTCTTC CASSWVSGLGNEQFF
TRBD1 few TRBJ1-6 TRBV7-2 TGTGCCAGCAGCTGGACAGGGTTTGAAAATTCACCCCTCCACTTT CASSWTGFENSPLHF
TRBD2 NA TRBJ2-1 TRBV7-2 TGTGCCAGCAGCTCGGGACTACCTTACTCCAATGAGCAGTTCTTC CASSSGLPYSNEQFF
NA NA TRBJ1-4 TRBV16 TGTGCCAGCAGCCAACTGACAGACGATAATGAAAAACTGTTTTTT CASSQLTDDNEKLFF
TRBD1 NA TRBJ2-3 TRBV6-2/TRBV6-3 TGTGCCAGCAGCACTCTCCTGACAGGGTTTTGGGAAGATACGCAGTATTTT CASSTLLTGFWEDTQYF
TRBD1 few TRBJ2-7 TRBV24-1 TGTGCCACCAGTGACCCAGGACAGGGGGCCGTTTCACCACTATACGAGCAGTACTTC CATSDPGQGAVSPLYEQYF
NA NA TRBJ2-5 TRBV20-1 TGCAGTGCTAGAGGGGGGTGGGGGGTCCTGGAGACCCAGTACTTC CSARGGWGVLETQYF
TRBD1 NA TRBJ1-1 TRBV6-5 TGTGCCAGCAGTTACTTTGAGGGGGCGACTGAAGCTTTCTTT CASSYFEGATEAFF
NA NA TRBJ2-5 TRBV7-3 TGTGCCAGCAGCTTACAGGGGGAGGAAGAGACCCAGTACTTC CASSLQGEEETQYF
NA once TRBJ2-2 TRBV5-6 TGTGCCAGCAGCCGCCAAAGGAACACCGGGGAGCTGTTTTTT CASSRQRNTGELFF
TRBD2 NA TRBJ2-1 TRBV12-3/TRBV12-4 TGTGCCAGCAGTCCCTCCAGGGCGGGGGGGCGTCTGTTCTTC CASSPSRAGGRLFF
NA NA TRBJ1-6 TRBV6-1 TGTGCCAGCGAGAGCTCCTATAATTCACCCCTCCACTTT CASESSYNSPLHF
NA many TRBJ2-2 TRBV29-1 TGCAGCGTTGGAGGAGGAACCACCGGGACCGGGGAGCTGTTTTTT CSVGGGTTGTGELFF
NA few TRBJ2-7 TRBV24-1 TGTGCCACCAGTGCCCGGTCGCAGGGTGCCTACGAGCAGTACTTC CATSARSQGAYEQYF
TRBD1 NA TRBJ2-5 TRBV4-2 TGTGCCAGCAGCCAACAAATGGACAGGGGAGGAGAGACCCAGTACTTC CASSQQMDRGGETQYF
NA NA TRBJ2-7 TRBV6-5 TGTGCCAGCAGTGTACCCGGTCGCTACGAGCAGTACTTC CASSVPGRYEQYF
NA NA TRBJ2-7 TRBV9 TGTGCCAGCAGCGTAGGCGAGGGGTTGTACGAGCGGTACTTC CASSVGEGLYERYF
TRBD1 few TRBJ2-7 TRBV9 TGTGCCAGCAGCGACTCGACAGGGTACGAGCAGTACTTC CASSDSTGYEQYF
NA few TRBJ2-3 TRBV9 TGTGCCAGCAGCGTTCTTCTCCAGGCAGATACGCAGTATTTT CASSVLLQADTQYF
TRBD1 NA TRBJ2-1 TRBV7-2 TGTGCCAGCAGCTTAGATTTGGGACAGGGGGGCTACAATGAGCAGTTCTTC CASSLDLGQGGYNEQFF
NA NA TRBJ1-5 TRBV12-3/TRBV12-4 TGTGCCAGCAGTGACCTATCCGCGGATCAGCCCCAGCATTTT CASSDLSADQPQHF
NA few TRBJ1-1 TRBV12-3/TRBV12-4 TGTGCCAGCAGCGCCGGGCGAGAAGCTTTCTTT CASSAGREAFF